This T cell receptor (beta chain) was documented in a study of post-analysis software for immune sequencing data. Study details: Multiple sclerosis in the patients followed relapsing-remitting, secondary progressive and progressive-relapsing courses.

The CDR3 totals 14 residues. Germline assignment: CDR1 SGHRS and CDR2 YFSETQ. With 4 bases clipped from V and 0 bases from J, the junction kept 3 bases outside the gene matches. On this clonotype: Its antigen remains unknown.

Unique molecular identifiers had been added to the TCR beta cDNA libraries. In TCRdb, the PCR reads were re-called with MiXCR into one record per CDR3 protein. This table has about 540,000 distinct CDR3 sequences, around a third appearing once. Findings of the study overall: Samples from a shared batch, those prepared together, strongly co-clustered by F measure. Five or six TRBV segments appeared more often in patients than in controls, and TRBV5-6, TRBV5-1 and TRBV20-1 were among these.

The sample taken for sequencing was blood. The clonotype comes from a girl aged 2-17 years with multiple sclerosis. The V gene is TRBV5-1, the J gene TRBJ1-2; the match to TRBD1 covers 7 bases. Written as DNA, the CDR3 is TGCGCCAGCAGCAAAACAGGGGCTAACTATGGCTACACCTTC. It codes for CASSKTGANYGYTF.